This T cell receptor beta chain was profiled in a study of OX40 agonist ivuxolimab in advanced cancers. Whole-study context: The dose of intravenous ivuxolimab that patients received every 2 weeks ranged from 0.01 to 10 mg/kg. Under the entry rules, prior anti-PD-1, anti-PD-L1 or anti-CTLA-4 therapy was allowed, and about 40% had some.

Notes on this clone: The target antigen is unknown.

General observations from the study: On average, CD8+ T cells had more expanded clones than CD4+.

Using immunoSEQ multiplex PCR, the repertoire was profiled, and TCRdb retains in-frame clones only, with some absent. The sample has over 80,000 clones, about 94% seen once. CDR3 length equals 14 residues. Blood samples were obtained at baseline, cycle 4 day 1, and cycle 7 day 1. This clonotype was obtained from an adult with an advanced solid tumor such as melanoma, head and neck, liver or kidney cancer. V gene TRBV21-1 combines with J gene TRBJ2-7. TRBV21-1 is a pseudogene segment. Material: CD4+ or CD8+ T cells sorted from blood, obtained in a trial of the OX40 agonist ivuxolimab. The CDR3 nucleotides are TGTGCCAGCAGCCCGGACGGAAACCCCTACGAGCAGTACTTC. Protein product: CASSPDGNPYEQYF.